A selection of T cell receptor beta chains follows, all from one sample in a study of T cells in Graves' hyperthyroidism and ophthalmopathy. TCRdb re-derived calls from the multiplex PCR reads in MiXCR, one entry per CDR3 protein. The table records over 700,000 distinct CDR3 sequences, approximately 18% of them present only once. Sequenced material: blood. The receptors shown here come from a woman in her forties or fifties with Graves' hyperthyroidism that later progressed to Graves' ophthalmopathy. CDR3s include the opening cysteine and the closing phenylalanine or tryptophan. Each record gives: V gene, D gene, J gene, clone size, CDR3 DNA, CDR3 protein. D genes are given only for firm matches. Not every row has a clone size; where given, it reads once, few, many or a size class.

>TRBV30|NA|TRBJ1-2|few
TGTGCCTGGACCCATACAGGGTTCGATGGCTACACCTTC
CAWTHTGFDGYTF
>TRBV29-1|NA|TRBJ2-5|few
TGCAGCGTTCACGCGGGACGGATACAAGAGACCCAGTACTTC
CSVHAGRIQETQYF
>TRBV7-9|NA|TRBJ1-1|many
TGTGCCAGCAGCCGCGCTGGCAGGGCGAACACTGAAGCTTTCTTT
CASSRAGRANTEAFF
>TRBV5-1|NA|TRBJ1-1|many
TGCGCCAGCAGCGGGGCGGGACTGTCCAACACTGAAGCTTTCTTT
CASSGAGLSNTEAFF
>TRBV20-1|NA|TRBJ2-5|few
TGCAGACCTGAGGGGGATGAGACCCAGTACTTC
CRPEGDETQYF
>TRBV2|NA|TRBJ2-6|NA
TGTGCCAGCACCTCGATGGGGCCAGGGGTGGTTTTGTCTGGGGCCAACGTCCTGACTTTC
CASTSMGPGVVLSGANVLTF
>TRBV12-5|NA|TRBJ1-1|few
TGTGCTAGTGGTTCCATCATGGACACTGAAGCTTTCTTT
CASGSIMDTEAFF
>TRBV29-1|TRBD2|TRBJ2-1|few
TGCAGCGTTGGAGAAGGACTAGCGGGGTACAATGAGCAGTTCTTC
CSVGEGLAGYNEQFF
>TRBV29-1|NA|TRBJ2-1|NA
TGCAGCGTTGAAGAGCCAGAGACAGAGAACTACGAGCAGTTCTTC
CSVEEPETENYEQFF
>TRBV6-1|TRBD2|TRBJ2-7|many
TGTGCCAGCAACGACTGGCGGGGGGGCGAGCAGTACTTC
CASNDWRGGEQYF
>TRBV6-1|NA|TRBJ2-2|NA
TGTGCCAGCAGAGTACCCGGAAAAGGGGTAACCGGGGAGCTGTTTTTT
CASRVPGKGVTGELFF
>TRBV5-1|NA|TRBJ2-5|NA
TGCGCCAGCAGCTTGGGGCCCGACAGGCAAGAGACCCAGTACTTC
CASSLGPDRQETQYF
>TRBV12-3/TRBV12-4|NA|TRBJ1-1|many
TGTGCCAGCAGTCTCTCAGCTGAAGCTTTCTTT
CASSLSAEAFF
>TRBV6-1|NA|TRBJ1-2|many
TGTGCCAGCAGTGAAGCCATCGGCAGCCCTTATGGCTACACCTTC
CASSEAIGSPYGYTF
>TRBV27|TRBD1|TRBJ2-7|NA
TGTGCCAGCAGTCCTCTCCCGGGACAGGCCTACGAGCAGTACTTC
CASSPLPGQAYEQYF
>TRBV12-3/TRBV12-4|TRBD1|TRBJ1-6|NA
TGTGCCAGCGGACAGGGTCTAGCGGGTTCACCCCTCCACTTT
CASGQGLAGSPLHF
>TRBV4-2|TRBD1|TRBJ2-1|few
TGTGCCAGCAGCCTACGGGACAGGGTTGAGCAGTTCTTC
CASSLRDRVEQFF
>TRBV11-2|NA|TRBJ1-1|many
TGTGCCAGCAGCTTAGATGGACCAGGATTGAACACTGAAGCTTTCTTT
CASSLDGPGLNTEAFF
>TRBV11-2|NA|TRBJ2-6|few
TGTGCCAGCAGCTTGCGGCCCCCGTCCGGATCTGGGGCCAACGTCCTGACTTTC
CASSLRPPSGSGANVLTF
>TRBV9|TRBD1|TRBJ2-1|few
TGTGCCAGCAGCGTAGTGGGACAGTACAATGAGCAGTTCTTC
CASSVVGQYNEQFF
>TRBV29-1|NA|TRBJ2-2|many
TGCAGCGCATACAGGGTAAACACCGGGGAGCTGTTTTTT
CSAYRVNTGELFF
>TRBV7-2|NA|TRBJ1-2|NA
TGTGCCAGCAGCGAAAACAGGGTCACCTATGGCTACACCTTC
CASSENRVTYGYTF
>TRBV27|NA|TRBJ2-1|NA
TGTGCCAGCAGTCCGCTCGGGGGGCGGTGGGGGGGGATTTACAATGAGCAGTTCTTC
CASSPLGGRWGGIYNEQFF
>TRBV7-9|NA|TRBJ2-3|few
TGTGCCAGCAGTTGGCTCGTAAGCACAGATACGCGGTATTTT
CASSWLVSTDTRYF
>TRBV5-5|NA|TRBJ2-5|few
TGTGCCAGCAGTTGGAGGCCCACTTTCCAAGAGACCCAGTACTTC
CASSWRPTFQETQYF
>TRBV7-6|TRBD1|TRBJ2-7|many
TGTGCCAGCAGCTCTGATACCGGGACAGGAGCCTCCTACGAGCAGTACTTC
CASSSDTGTGASYEQYF
>TRBV4-1|TRBD1|TRBJ2-7|few
TGCGCCAGCAGCCAAATCACCGGGACAGGGCCCTACGAGCAGTACTTC
CASSQITGTGPYEQYF
>TRBV5-1|NA|TRBJ2-5|NA
TGCGCCAGCAGCGGCAGGGTTGGTGGGCAGCAGACCCAGTACTTC
CASSGRVGGQQTQYF
>TRBV6-2/TRBV6-3|TRBD1|TRBJ2-1|few
TGTGCCAGCAGTGCCGGGACAGACAATGAGCAGTTCTTC
CASSAGTDNEQFF